The 28 T cell receptor beta chains given below trace back to one sample, sequenced in a study of blood T cell repertoires in COVID-19. The method was immunoSEQ multiplex PCR; TCRdb's version includes in-frame clones alone and lacks a portion of them. Of some 45,000 clones listed, roughly 87% are singletons. Sequencing used peripheral blood. The receptors were sampled from a man aged 60 to 69 with active COVID-19.

The chain joins TRBV19 to TRBJ1-2, with a weak D call TRBD1 (6 bases). Germline V gene lookup returns CDR1 LNHDA and CDR2 SQIVND (reference sequence). The CDR3 is 14 amino acids. Trimming left V 5 bases short and J 0 bases short, with 10 bases between. The CDR3 DNA reads TGTGCCAGTAGTTCCTCAGGGGCTAACTATGGCTACACCTTC. Translating gives CASSSSGANYGYTF.

The V and J genes are TRBV11-1 and TRBJ2-7; D perhaps matches TRBD2 (6 bases). V was pared by 6 bases and J by 6 bases, with 15 bases between. CDR1 and CDR2 (germline): SGHAT, FQDESV (reference sequence). The CDR3 totals 13 residues. CDR3 in amino acids: CASRRGISGEQYF. The CDR3 DNA is TGTGCCAGCAGACGCGGGATTTCTGGCGAGCAGTACTTC. The full variable domain, in which reference TRBV11-1 and TRBJ2-7 provide the parts outside the CDR3, is EAEVAQSPRYKITEKSQAVAFWCDPISGHATLYWYRQILGQGPELLVQFQDESVVDDSQLPKDRFSAERLKGVDSTLKIQPAELGDSAMYLCASRRGISGEQYFGPGTRLTVT.

The chain joins TRBV6-1 to TRBJ1-6; 9 bases are a match to TRBD1. V lost 1 base to trimming and J lost 7 bases; unmatched junction nucleotides: 8. CDR1 and CDR2 (germline): MNHNS, SASEGT. This CDR3 has 17 residues. The CDR3 reads CASSEVGYGTGNSPLHF. As DNA, the CDR3 is TGTGCCAGCAGTGAAGTTGGTTACGGGACAGGGAATTCACCCCTCCACTTT.

This chain joins TRBV7-3 and TRBJ2-7, with TRBD1 matching 9 bases. CDR3 length: 13 amino acids. Losses at the gene ends were 4 bases for V and 4 bases for J; bases not matched to a gene: 2. Germline assignment: CDR1 SGHTA and CDR2 FQGTGA. This chain's CDR3 is CASSSGTGYEQYF. The CDR3 DNA is TGTGCCAGCAGCTCCGGGACAGGGTACGAGCAGTACTTC.

This clone was recorded a few times. The chain carries TRBV6-6 and TRBJ1-6; possible D gene TRBD1, 6 bases. Trimming removed 5 bases at V and 9 bases at J, with 23 bases between. Germline CDR1 MNHNY, CDR2 SVGAGI (reference sequence). CDR3 length: 17 residues. For the CDR3, the DNA is TGTGCCAGCAGTCTGAACCCCAGGACAGCGGGGGGTTCACCCCTCCACTTT. Its translation is CASSLNPRTAGGSPLHF.

This clone was seen a few times. The rearrangement uses TRBV7-9 and TRBJ1-2, with D perhaps matching TRBD1 (5 bases). The CDR3 is 16 residues long. From germline, CDR1 is SEHNR and CDR2 FQNEAQ (reference sequence). Trimming removed 4 bases from V and 3 bases from J, with 18 bases in between. This chain's CDR3 is CASSSESRRGHYGYTF. The CDR3 coding sequence is TGTGCCAGCAGCTCTGAATCGCGGCGGGGACACTATGGCTACACCTTC.

The J gene is TRBJ1-2, the V gene TRBV7-2, with D perhaps TRBD1 (5 bases). Trimming shortened V by 1 base and J by 6 bases, and 6 bases separated the two germline ends. This CDR3 has 12 residues. CDR1 is SGHTA, CDR2 FQGNSA, per germline. The CDR3 DNA reads as TGTGCCAGCAGCTTAGTAGGGGATGGCTACACCTTC. Protein product: CASSLVGDGYTF.

The V and J genes are TRBV28 and TRBJ1-5, with 7 bases fitting TRBD1. CDR3 length: 15 amino acids. Germline V gene lookup returns CDR1 MDHEN and CDR2 SYDVKM. J lost 7 bases, V lost 7 bases, and 13 bases had no gene match. CDR3 bases: TGTGCCAGCACTGCGACAGGGTTTGGAGAACAGCCCCAGCATTTT. It codes for CASTATGFGEQPQHF.

The chain employs TRBV7-9 and TRBJ1-5; no clear D gene. Germline values: CDR1 SEHNR, CDR2 FQNEAQ (reference sequence). The germline V and J ends were trimmed by 1 base and 5 bases, with 6 bases remaining between them. The CDR3 covers 13 residues. The CDR3 spells CASSLGQYQPQHF. The DNA for the CDR3 is TGTGCCAGCAGCTTAGGTCAATATCAGCCCCAGCATTTT.

The V gene is TRBV5-4, the J gene TRBJ2-7; possibly TRBD1 for D (5 bases). Germline CDR1 and CDR2: SGHNT and YYREEE (reference sequence). The CDR3 contains 14 residues. V dropped 3 bases and J dropped 2 bases, with 12 bases sitting between them. CDR3 coding DNA: TGTGCCAGCAGCTGGGGAAAGGGGACCTACGAGCAGTACTTC. Translated, it gives CASSWGKGTYEQYF.

J is TRBJ1-4 and V is TRBV11-2; no clear D gene. The germline V and J ends were trimmed by 5 bases and 8 bases, with 9 bases remaining between them. The germline CDR1 and CDR2 sequences are SGHAT and FQNNGV. The CDR3 is 12 residues long. The CDR3 loop is CASSRAGEKLFF. The CDR3 coding sequence is TGTGCCAGCAGCCGAGCAGGAGAAAAACTGTTTTTT. The complete variable domain, with remaining parts taken from reference TRBV11-2 and TRBJ1-4, reads EAGVAQSPRYKIIEKRQSVAFWCNPISGHATLYWYQQILGQGPKLLIQFQNNGVVDDSQLPKDRFSAERLKGVDSTLKIQPAKLEDSAVYLCASSRAGEKLFFGSGTQLSVL.

The V and J genes are TRBV2 and TRBJ1-1; the D is unclear. The germline gives CDR1 SNHLY, CDR2 FYNNEI. The V end lost 3 bases, the J end lost 0 bases, and 5 bases lay between the germline ends. CDR3 length: 13 amino acids. The CDR3: CASSERMNTEAFF. Written as DNA, the CDR3 is TGTGCCAGCAGTGAGAGGATGAACACTGAAGCTTTCTTT.

The J gene is TRBJ2-7, the V gene TRBV20-1, with D hard to call. The germline gives CDR1 DFQATT, CDR2 SNEGSKA (reference sequence). Trimming took 5 bases from V and 5 from J, leaving 10 bases between them. The CDR3 is 11 residues long. CDR3 sequence (DNA): TGCAGTGCTTTACGACGGGACGAGCAGTACTTC. It translates to CSALRRDEQYF.

This chain connects TRBV11-2 to TRBJ2-1, with no clear D. The V end lost 5 bases, the J end lost 9 bases, and 17 bases lay between the germline ends. This CDR3 spans 14 amino acids. Germline V gene lookup returns CDR1 SGHAT and CDR2 FQNNGV. In DNA form, the CDR3 reads TGTGCCAGCAGCCCCCCTATTCAGGCCATTGAGCAGTTCTTC. It yields the protein CASSPPIQAIEQFF. Full variable domain (rest looked up from reference TRBV11-2 and TRBJ2-1): EAGVAQSPRYKIIEKRQSVAFWCNPISGHATLYWYQQILGQGPKLLIQFQNNGVVDDSQLPKDRFSAERLKGVDSTLKIQPAKLEDSAVYLCASSPPIQAIEQFFGPGTRLTVL.

This rearrangement joins TRBV3-1 (or the pseudogene TRBV3-2) to TRBJ1-2, with D possibly TRBD1 on 5 matching bases. CDR1 is LGHDT and CDR2 is YNNKEL in the germline V gene (reference sequence). The CDR3 consists of 14 residues. V lost 0 bases, J lost 7 bases, and 12 bases lay in between. As DNA, the CDR3 is TGTGCCAGCAGCCAAGACAAGGGGCTGGGTGGCTACACCTTC. Amino acid sequence: CASSQDKGLGGYTF.

This clone was counted between two and nine times. The genes are TRBV30 and TRBJ2-7; TRBD2 aligns across 7 bases. The CDR3 is 16 amino acids. From germline, CDR1 is GTSNPN and CDR2 SVGIG (reference sequence). V was clipped by 2 bases and J by 3 bases; unmatched bases: 13. The CDR3 is CAWSQLGGSRIYEQYF. The DNA for the CDR3 is TGTGCCTGGAGTCAGCTGGGGGGGTCCCGCATCTACGAGCAGTACTTC.

The V gene is TRBV5-1, the J gene TRBJ2-7, with 8 bases fitting TRBD1. Germline CDR1 SGHRS, CDR2 YFSETQ. The CDR3 runs 14 residues. V trimming: 0 bases; J trimming: 2 bases; junction bases outside the gene matches: 1. The CDR3 protein is CASSLGQGPYEQYF. As DNA, the CDR3 is TGCGCCAGCAGCTTGGGACAGGGGCCCTACGAGCAGTACTTC.

The V and J genes are TRBV28 and TRBJ1-2, with no clear D. The CDR3 is 17 amino acids. Looked up from germline, CDR1 is MDHEN and CDR2 is SYDVKM. V lost 5 bases to trimming and J lost 0 bases, with 19 bases between them. CDR3 sequence (DNA): TGTGCCAGCAGTGCCCCGGCGTCGTGGGAGCCTAACTATGGCTACACCTTC. This encodes CASSAPASWEPNYGYTF.

The chain uses TRBV9 and TRBJ2-2; weak D call: TRBD2 (5 bases). Trimming shortened V by 0 bases and J by 0 bases, and 9 bases separated the two germline ends. The CDR3 totals 16 residues. Germline V lookup: CDR1 SGDLS, CDR2 YYNGEE. This chain's CDR3 is CASSVEWTPNTGELFF. The DNA of the CDR3 is TGTGCCAGCAGCGTAGAGTGGACTCCGAACACCGGGGAGCTGTTTTTT.

The chain carries TRBV5-6 and TRBJ2-3, with D perhaps TRBD1 (6 bases). This CDR3 region has 15 residues. The V gene lost 4 bases and the J gene lost 2 bases, with 14 bases spanning the gap. CDR1 and CDR2 (germline): SGHDT, YYEEEE. In DNA form, the CDR3 reads TGTGCCAGCAGCCCCGGACAGACTTACACAGATACGCAGTATTTT. This encodes CASSPGQTYTDTQYF.

The genes are TRBV24-1 and TRBJ1-5; D not resolved. Trimming stripped 0 bases from V and 5 bases from J, with 13 bases between. The CDR3 has 16 residues. Per the germline V gene, CDR1 is KGHDR and CDR2 is SFDVKD. For the CDR3, the DNA is TGTGCCACCAGTGATTTGCTCGAGGGAGTGGATCAGCCCCAGCATTTT. Its translation is CATSDLLEGVDQPQHF.

V and J are TRBV3-1 (or the pseudogene TRBV3-2) and TRBJ2-1; maybe TRBD1 (10 bases). The CDR3 is 18 residues long. The germline CDR1 and CDR2 sequences are LGHDT and YNNKEL (reference sequence). V was pared by 4 bases and J by 8 bases, with 27 bases between. The CDR3 sequence is CASSRQGAGGRAFHEQFF. CDR3 bases: TGTGCCAGCAGCCGACAGGGGGCGGGCGGGAGGGCCTTCCATGAGCAGTTCTTC.

The CDR3 sequence is CSARGGDSYNEQFF. The CDR3 nucleotides read TGCAGTGCCCGGGGGGGTGACTCCTACAATGAGCAGTTCTTC. The chain joins TRBV29-1 to TRBJ2-1; 8 bases match TRBD2. The CDR3 runs 14 residues. Germline V CDR1 and CDR2: SQVTM, ANQGSEA.

The V and J genes are TRBV4-3 and TRBJ2-5, with TRBD1 matching 10 bases. Unmatched junction bases numbered 8, after V lost 3 bases and J lost 4 bases. Germline CDR1 reads LGHNA; CDR2 reads YSLEER. The CDR3 contains 16 residues. The CDR3 loop reads CASSHRRTGGGETQYF. In DNA, the CDR3 is TGCGCCAGCAGCCACCGTCGGACAGGGGGGGGAGAGACCCAGTACTTC.

This sequence joins TRBV18 and TRBJ2-7; D may be TRBD1 (7 bases). Germline CDR1 and CDR2: KGHSH and LQKENI. The CDR3 extends over 15 amino acids. V was pared by 5 bases and J by 6 bases, with 20 bases between. The CDR3 sequence: CASSARGTGLGEQYF. CDR3 DNA: TGTGCCAGCTCAGCCAGGGGGACTGGTTTAGGCGAGCAGTACTTC.

This chain joins TRBV19 and TRBJ2-7; tentatively, D is TRBD1 (6 bases). The CDR3 is 14 amino acids. V shed 4 bases and J shed 3 bases, with 13 bases lying between them. Germline values: CDR1 LNHDA, CDR2 SQIVND (reference sequence). The CDR3 spells CASSTDRNNYEQYF. The CDR3 DNA reads TGTGCCAGTAGTACTGACAGGAACAACTACGAGCAGTACTTC.

The chain joins TRBV24-1 to TRBJ2-1; 14 nucleotides match TRBD2. The CDR3 covers 17 residues. Germline CDR1 KGHDR, CDR2 SFDVKD. Losses at the gene ends were 4 bases for V and 6 bases for J; bases not matched to a gene: 7. Here the CDR3 reads CATSDSMGLAGVNEQFF. In nucleotides, the CDR3 is TGTGCCACCAGTGACTCGATGGGACTAGCGGGAGTCAATGAGCAGTTCTTC.

The chain combines TRBV24-1 with TRBJ2-2; D unclear. Trimming left V 0 bases short and J 5 bases short, with 18 bases between. The CDR3 is 18 residues long. Germline V gene data show CDR1 as KGHDR and CDR2 as SFDVKD. As DNA, the CDR3 is TGTGCCACCAGTGATTTGGGGCAGGTTGGATTTAAAACCGGGGAGCTGTTTTTT. Its translation: CATSDLGQVGFKTGELFF.